A selection of T cell receptor beta chains follows, all from one sample in a study of control samples from healthy donors and cancer patients. Sequencing used immunoSEQ multiplex PCR; TCRdb keeps in-frame clones, though not all of them. The sample contains more than 95,000 clones, 92% of which appear only once. Specimen: PBMCs. The source of these receptors is a man older than 75 with head and neck cancer. CDR3s include the opening cysteine and the closing phenylalanine or tryptophan. D genes are given only for firm matches.

TRBV2	TRBD2	TRBJ2-5	CASQLAGGETQYF	TGTGCCAGCCAACTAGCGGGGGGGGAGACCCAGTACTTC
TRBV19	-	TRBJ2-3	CASSIPGADTQYF	TGTGCCAGTAGTATCCCGGGAGCAGATACGCAGTATTTT
TRBV4-1	-	TRBJ2-5	CASSRDWERETQYF	TGCGCCAGCAGCCGAGATTGGGAGAGAGAGACCCAGTACTTC
TRBV18	TRBD1	TRBJ1-5	CASSPGTGRNQPQHF	TGTGCCAGCTCACCGGGGACAGGACGGAATCAGCCCCAGCATTTT
TRBV12-3/TRBV12-4	TRBD2	TRBJ2-2	CASSGTKRGELFF	TGTGCCAGCTCCGGGACTAAGAGGGGGGAGCTGTTTTTT
TRBV5-6	-	TRBJ1-2	CASSLVGAYGYTF	TGTGCCAGCAGCTTGGTTGGCGCCTATGGCTACACCTTC
TRBV6-5	TRBD2	TRBJ2-5	CASTRSAGVQETQYF	TGTGCCAGCACCCGGTCTGCGGGAGTTCAAGAGACCCAGTACTTC
TRBV19	TRBD2	TRBJ2-3	CASSRRLTSGVADTQYF	TGTGCCAGTAGTAGGCGGTTGACTAGCGGGGTAGCAGATACGCAGTATTTT
TRBV9	-	TRBJ1-3	CASSAGWGSGNTIYF	TGTGCCAGCAGCGCAGGATGGGGCTCTGGAAACACCATATATTTT
TRBV5-4	TRBD1	TRBJ2-1	CASSDRDRVDNEQFF	TGTGCCAGCAGCGACCGGGACAGGGTAGACAATGAGCAGTTCTTC
TRBV5-5	-	TRBJ1-1	CASSRLTMNTEAFF	TGTGCCAGCAGCCGCTTAACTATGAACACTGAAGCTTTCTTT
TRBV9	-	TRBJ2-7	CASSVVSGYEQYF	TGTGCCAGCAGCGTAGTTTCCGGCTACGAGCAGTACTTC
TRBV7-8	-	TRBJ1-1	CASSTRDGRNTEAFF	TGTGCCAGCAGCACCAGGGACGGTCGGAACACTGAAGCTTTCTTT
TRBV2	-	TRBJ2-1	CASSEASGSYNEQFF	TGTGCCAGCAGTGAAGCCAGCGGGTCCTACAATGAGCAGTTCTTC
TRBV5-1	-	TRBJ1-4	CASSFSQGLGYEKLFF	TGCGCCAGCAGCTTCAGCCAGGGGTTGGGATATGAAAAACTGTTTTTT
TRBV10-3	-	TRBJ1-4	CAISAQGAATNEKLFF	TGTGCCATCAGTGCTCAGGGAGCCGCAACTAATGAAAAACTGTTTTTT
TRBV5-1	-	TRBJ2-7	CASSSYRSAYEQYF	TGCGCCAGCAGCAGCTACAGGTCTGCGTACGAGCAGTACTTC
TRBV5-1	TRBD1	TRBJ1-6	CASSLGGQGRSPLHF	TGCGCCAGCAGCTTAGGGGGACAGGGTCGATCACCCCTCCACTTT